This T cell receptor beta chain was identified in a study of graft-versus-host responses after intestinal transplantation. Study context: Anti-thymocyte globulin induction preceded approximately three years of tacrolimus and steroid maintenance in all recipients. Overall study results and limits: Circulating GvH clones peaking coincided with falling HvG clones soon after transplant. Allografts of one patient group, those with graft-donor T cell macrochimerism, had high graft-versus-host to host-versus-graft clonal ratios. The authors found GvH clones in recipient marrow, some appearing first in ileum or blood.

As regards this clone: The antigen remains unidentified.

Clones were sequenced by immunoSEQ multiplex PCR, and TCRdb holds only the in-frame ones, with some missing. The sample holds tens of thousands of clones, 90% to 95% seen once. CDR3 length: 16 residues. V gave up 3 bases and J gave up 0 bases, with 14 bases separating them. CDR1 is LGHNA and CDR2 is YSLEER in the germline V gene. The TCR sequence derives from a human donor who received an intestinal transplant. This rearrangement joins TRBV4-3 to TRBJ1-2; weak D call: TRBD1 (6 bases). The sequences come from unstimulated CD8+ T cells sorted from spleen or lymph node cells, collected before intestinal transplant. The CDR3 DNA follows: TGCGCCAGCAGCCAGGGGCAGGGGCTTTCTAACTATGGCTACACCTTC. Its translation: CASSQGQGLSNYGYTF.